A selection of T cell receptor beta chains follows, all from one sample in a study of blood T cells in healthy people across ages. TCRdb reprocessed the 5' RACE reads via MiXCR and lists one record per CDR3 protein. The sample holds under 750,000 distinct CDR3 sequences, 40% to 50% seen once. The specimen was blood. The receptor source for this set is a man older than 75 in good health. CDR3s include the opening cysteine and the closing phenylalanine or tryptophan. Clone size appears in some rows only: once, few, many, or a class for an expanded clone.

V	size	J	CDR3
TRBV2	-	TRBJ1-2	CASSGQQGTTSGYTF
TRBV29-1	-	-	CSAYGGVETQYF
TRBV28	-	TRBJ2-3	CATCRGRGREEDTQYF
TRBV2	-	TRBJ2-5	CASRGPQGETQYF
TRBV7-2	-	TRBJ2-1	CASRRTNSCNEQFF
TRBV29-1	few	TRBJ1-1	CSGGVVSGTEAFF
TRBV9	once	TRBJ1-4	CASSVRPADEKLFF
TRBV7-3	-	TRBJ2-1	CASSLTGPGDMFF
TRBV20-1	-	TRBJ2-2	CSATREGNTGELFF
TRBV7-9	-	TRBJ1-6	CASSLRADHSPLHF
TRBV12-3/TRBV12-4	-	TRBJ2-5	CASSPGLRGQGFLETQYF
TRBV9	once	TRBJ1-2	CASSAASNGYTF
TRBV12-3/TRBV12-4	few	TRBJ2-3	CASSPTRQSGDTQYF
TRBV4-3	-	TRBJ1-4	CASSQRATNEKLFF
TRBV28	-	TRBJ2-7	CASSPSRYSYEQYF
TRBV6-6	few	TRBJ1-6	CASSNDRGRGNSPLHF
TRBV5-1	-	-	CASSSRGPSIRSYNEQYF
TRBV7-2	few	TRBJ2-2	CASSFSGSVTGELFF
TRBV6-2/TRBV6-3	-	TRBJ2-6	CASSRDNVLTF
TRBV20-1	few	TRBJ2-1	CSEGLASRNEQFF
TRBV27	-	TRBJ2-5	CASSSVSAETQYF
TRBV11-2	-	TRBJ1-6	CASSLRRINNSPLHF